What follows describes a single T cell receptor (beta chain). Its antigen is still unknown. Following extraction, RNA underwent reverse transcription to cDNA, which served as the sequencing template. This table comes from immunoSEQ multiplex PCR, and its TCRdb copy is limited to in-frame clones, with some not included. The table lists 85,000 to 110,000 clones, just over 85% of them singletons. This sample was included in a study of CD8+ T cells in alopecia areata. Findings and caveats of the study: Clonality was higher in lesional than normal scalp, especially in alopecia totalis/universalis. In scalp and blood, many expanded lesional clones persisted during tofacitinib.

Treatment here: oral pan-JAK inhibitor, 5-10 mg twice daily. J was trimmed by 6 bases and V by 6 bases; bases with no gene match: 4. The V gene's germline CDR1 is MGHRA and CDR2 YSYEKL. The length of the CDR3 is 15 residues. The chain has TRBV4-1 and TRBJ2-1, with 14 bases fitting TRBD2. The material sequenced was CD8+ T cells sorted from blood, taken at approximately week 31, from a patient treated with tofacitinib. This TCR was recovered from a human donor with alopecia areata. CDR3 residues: CASSSGTSGSNEQFF. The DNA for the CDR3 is TGCGCCAGCAGTTCCGGGACTAGCGGGAGCAATGAGCAGTTCTTC.